The source of this TCR beta chain is a study of cytomegalovirus exposure and HLA in healthy donors. The study ran its PCR with 60 Vbeta and 13 Jbeta primers. Measured with immunoSEQ multiplex PCR; TCRdb has only the in-frame clones, and not every one. The profile covers under 200,000 clones, with approximately 80% appearing a single time and around 1.9% taken by the ten largest. As for this clone: Its specificity is unknown.

Overall study results and limits: On later analysis, the bulk of CMV-associated TCR beta chains appeared to be HLA-restricted. A missense variant in DCLRE1C was later tied to TCR beta V- and J-gene trimming.

V was clipped by 5 bases and J by 4 bases, with 19 bases between them. CDR1 and CDR2 (germline): LGHNA, YNFKEQ. This CDR3 contains 16 residues. Sequencing was carried out using PBMCs. This receptor was obtained from a young woman in good health and CMV-seropositive. This chain connects TRBV4-2 to TRBJ2-3; tentatively, D is TRBD2 (6 bases). CDR3 coding DNA: TGTGCCAGCAGCTCCATAGGGGACTCGCGTTCAGATACGCAGTATTTT. Translated: CASSSIGDSRSDTQYF.